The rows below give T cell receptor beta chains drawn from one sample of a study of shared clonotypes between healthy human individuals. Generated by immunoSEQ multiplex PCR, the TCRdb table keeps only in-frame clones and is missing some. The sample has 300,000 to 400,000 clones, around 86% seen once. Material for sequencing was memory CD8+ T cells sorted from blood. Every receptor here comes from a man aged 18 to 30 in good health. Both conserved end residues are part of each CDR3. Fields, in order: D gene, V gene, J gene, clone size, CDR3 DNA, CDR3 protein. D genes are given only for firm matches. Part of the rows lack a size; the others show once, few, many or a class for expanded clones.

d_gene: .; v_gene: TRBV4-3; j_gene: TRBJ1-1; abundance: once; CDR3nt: TGCGCCAGCAGCCTAGGGTTGTCGGAGGACACTGAAGCTTTCTTT; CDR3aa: CASSLGLSEDTEAFF
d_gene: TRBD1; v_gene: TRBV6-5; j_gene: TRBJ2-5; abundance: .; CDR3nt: TGTGCCAGCAGTTTTGTGGACAGGGCCCAAGAGACCCAGTACTTC; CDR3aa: CASSFVDRAQETQYF
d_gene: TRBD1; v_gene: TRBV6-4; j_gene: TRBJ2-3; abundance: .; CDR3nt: TGTGCCAGCAGTGACTCGGACAGGGTCCCAGATACGCAGTATTTT; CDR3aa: CASSDSDRVPDTQYF
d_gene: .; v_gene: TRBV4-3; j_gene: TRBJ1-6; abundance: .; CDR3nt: TGCGCCAGCGCAGACACTCATAATTCACCCCTCCACTTT; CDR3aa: CASADTHNSPLHF
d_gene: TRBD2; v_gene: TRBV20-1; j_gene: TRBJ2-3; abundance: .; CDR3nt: TGCAGTGCTAGCGGGAGGGATACGCAGTATTTT; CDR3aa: CSASGRDTQYF
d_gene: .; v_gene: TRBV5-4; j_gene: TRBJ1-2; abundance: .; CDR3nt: TGTGCCAGCATCGACAGCTATGGCTACACCTTC; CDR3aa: CASIDSYGYTF
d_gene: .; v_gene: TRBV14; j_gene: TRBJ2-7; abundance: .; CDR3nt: TGTGCCAGCAGCCAGTGGGCGTACGAGCAGTACTTC; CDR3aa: CASSQWAYEQYF
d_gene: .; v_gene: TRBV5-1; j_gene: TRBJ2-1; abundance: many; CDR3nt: TGCGCCAGCAGCTTGGGGGCAGACGGAGACAATGAGCAGTTCTTC; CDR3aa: CASSLGADGDNEQFF
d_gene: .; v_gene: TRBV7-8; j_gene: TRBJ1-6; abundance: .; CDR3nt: TGTGCCAGCAGCTTAGACTCGCATTCACCCCTCCACTTT; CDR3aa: CASSLDSHSPLHF
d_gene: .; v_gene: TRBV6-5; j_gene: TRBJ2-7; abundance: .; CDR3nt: TGTGCCAGCAGTTACGCTCACTCCTACGAGCAGTACTTC; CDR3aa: CASSYAHSYEQYF
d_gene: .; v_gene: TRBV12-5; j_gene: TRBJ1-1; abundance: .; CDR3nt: TGTGCTAGTGGTTTGGCAGGGGTGGCGAACACTGAAGCTTTCTTT; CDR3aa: CASGLAGVANTEAFF
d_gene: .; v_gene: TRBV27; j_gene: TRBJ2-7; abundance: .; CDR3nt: TGTGCCAGCAGTTTAGGGGCCCCCTACGAGCAGTACTTC; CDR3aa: CASSLGAPYEQYF
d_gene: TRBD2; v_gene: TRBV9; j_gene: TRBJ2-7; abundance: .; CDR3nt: TGTGCCAGCAGCCCTAGGGGGGGGCTAGCGGGAGCAGGCGAGCAGTACTTC; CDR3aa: CASSPRGGLAGAGEQYF
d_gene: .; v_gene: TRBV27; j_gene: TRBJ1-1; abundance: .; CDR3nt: TGTGCCAGCAGTTTAACTACGGATGGGAGCACTGAAGCTTTCTTT; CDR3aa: CASSLTTDGSTEAFF
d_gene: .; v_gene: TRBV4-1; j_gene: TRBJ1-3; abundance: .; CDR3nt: TGCGCCAGCAGCCATCAGGGTTATGCTGGAAACACCATATATTTT; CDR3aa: CASSHQGYAGNTIYF
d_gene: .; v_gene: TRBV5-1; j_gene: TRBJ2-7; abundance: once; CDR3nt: TGCGCCAGCAGGGAAGGACATTACGATCGACCCTACGAGCAGTACTTC; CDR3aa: CASREGHYDRPYEQYF
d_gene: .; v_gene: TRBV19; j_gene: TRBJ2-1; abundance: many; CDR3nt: TGTGCCAGTAGTATAGGGCCGTTAGAACACAATGAGCAGTTCTTC; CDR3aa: CASSIGPLEHNEQFF
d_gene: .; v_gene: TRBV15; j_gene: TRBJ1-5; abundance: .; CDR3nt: TGTGCCACCAGCAGAGGAGGGGGAGGCGGGTTGTGGCTTAATCAGCCCCAGCATTTT; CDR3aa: CATSRGGGGGLWLNQPQHF
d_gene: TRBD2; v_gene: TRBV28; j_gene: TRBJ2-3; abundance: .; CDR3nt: TGTGCCAGCAGTCACCTAGGACTAGCGGGGGACGTCGCAGATACGCAGTATTTT; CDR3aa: CASSHLGLAGDVADTQYF
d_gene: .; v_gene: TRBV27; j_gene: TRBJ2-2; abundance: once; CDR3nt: TGTGCCAGCAGTTTAGCAGGGGCGGTCGGGGAGCTGTTTTTT; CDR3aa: CASSLAGAVGELFF
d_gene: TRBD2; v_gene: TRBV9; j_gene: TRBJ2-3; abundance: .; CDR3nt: TGTGCCGGAGGGTCACTAGCGGGAACAGATACGCAGTATTTT; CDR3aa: CAGGSLAGTDTQYF
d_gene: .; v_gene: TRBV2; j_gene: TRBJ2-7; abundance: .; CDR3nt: TGTGCCAGCAACCTCTGGGGAGACGAGCAGTACTTC; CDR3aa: CASNLWGDEQYF
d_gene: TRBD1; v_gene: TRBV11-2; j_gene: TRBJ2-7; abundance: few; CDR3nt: TGTGCCAGCAGCCCTCACAGGGGTCCCTCCTACGAGCAGTACTTC; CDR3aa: CASSPHRGPSYEQYF
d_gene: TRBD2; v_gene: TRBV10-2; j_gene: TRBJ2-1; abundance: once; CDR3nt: TGCGCCAGCAGAGGACTAGCGACCTACAATGAGCAGTTCTTC; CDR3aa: CASRGLATYNEQFF
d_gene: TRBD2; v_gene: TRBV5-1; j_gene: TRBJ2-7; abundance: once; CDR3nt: TGCGCCAGCAGCTTCCTAGCGGGATCCTACGAGCAGTACTTC; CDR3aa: CASSFLAGSYEQYF
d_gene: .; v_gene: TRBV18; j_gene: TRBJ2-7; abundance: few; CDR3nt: TGTGCCAGCTCACTTTTTGGGGACTACGAGCAGTACTTC; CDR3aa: CASSLFGDYEQYF
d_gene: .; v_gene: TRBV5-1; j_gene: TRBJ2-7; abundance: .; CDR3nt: TGCGCCAGCAGCTTGGGTGGGGGCCTGTCCGACGAGCAGTACTTC; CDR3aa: CASSLGGGLSDEQYF
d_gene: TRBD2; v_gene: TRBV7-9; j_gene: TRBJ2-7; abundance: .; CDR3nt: TGTGCCAGCAGCTCAACACGGCGGGAGATTCTCGACGAGCAGTACTTC; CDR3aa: CASSSTRREILDEQYF
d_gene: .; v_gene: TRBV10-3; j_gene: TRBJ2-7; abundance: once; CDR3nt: TGTGCCATCAGTGAGGGCTCTTCTTACGAGCAGTACTTC; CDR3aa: CAISEGSSYEQYF
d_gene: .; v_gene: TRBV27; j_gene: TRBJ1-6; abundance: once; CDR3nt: TGTGCCAGCAGTTCCGGCGACCTCTCCTATAATTCACCCCTCCACTTT; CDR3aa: CASSSGDLSYNSPLHF
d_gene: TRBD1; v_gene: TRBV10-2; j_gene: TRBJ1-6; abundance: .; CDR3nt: TGCGCCAGCAGTGCCCTGGGACAGTCGGGTGGGTTGAGCTATAATTCACCCCTCCACTTT; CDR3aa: CASSALGQSGGLSYNSPLHF
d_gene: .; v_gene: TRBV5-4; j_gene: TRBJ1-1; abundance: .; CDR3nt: TGTGCCAGCAGCTTGTCCGGGGGAGGTACTGAAGCTTTCTTT; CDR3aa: CASSLSGGGTEAFF
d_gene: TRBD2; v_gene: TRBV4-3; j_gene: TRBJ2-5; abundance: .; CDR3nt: TGCGCCAGCAGCCAATCACTCTGGACTAGCGCGTCAGAGACCCAGTACTTC; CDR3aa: CASSQSLWTSASETQYF
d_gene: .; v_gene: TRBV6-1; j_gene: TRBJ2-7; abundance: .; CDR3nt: TGTGCCAGCAGTGAGGTCACACTATACGAGCAGTACTTC; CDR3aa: CASSEVTLYEQYF
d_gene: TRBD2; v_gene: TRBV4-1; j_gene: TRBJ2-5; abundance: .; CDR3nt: TGCGCCAGCAGCCTTATAGCGGGGGGGCCCTTTCAAGAGACCCAGTACTTC; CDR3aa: CASSLIAGGPFQETQYF
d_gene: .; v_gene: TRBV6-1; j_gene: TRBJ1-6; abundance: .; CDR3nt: TGTGCCAGCAGTGACAGCAGGGGATTAAATTCACCCCTCCACTTT; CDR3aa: CASSDSRGLNSPLHF
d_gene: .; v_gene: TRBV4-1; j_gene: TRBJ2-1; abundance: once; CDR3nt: TGCGCCAGCAAGGGAGTAGAGCAGTTCTTC; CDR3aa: CASKGVEQFF
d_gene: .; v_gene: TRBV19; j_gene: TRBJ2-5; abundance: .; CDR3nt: TGTGCCAGTAGTACAGGGTATCAAGAGACCCAGTACTTC; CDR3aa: CASSTGYQETQYF
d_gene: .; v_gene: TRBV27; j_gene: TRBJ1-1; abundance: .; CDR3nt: TGTGCCAGCAGTCCTGAGGGACCAGGCCTGAACACTGAAGCTTTCTTT; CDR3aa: CASSPEGPGLNTEAFF
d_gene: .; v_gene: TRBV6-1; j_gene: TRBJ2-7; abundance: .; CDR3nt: TGTGCCAGCAGCGGATCGGGGGCCCCTCCACGCTTC; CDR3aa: CASSGSGAPPRF
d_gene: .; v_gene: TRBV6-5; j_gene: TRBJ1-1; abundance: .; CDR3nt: TGTGCCAGCAGTTATGCGGACAACACTGAAGCTTTCTTT; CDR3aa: CASSYADNTEAFF
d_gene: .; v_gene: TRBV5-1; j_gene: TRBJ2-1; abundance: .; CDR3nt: TGCGCCAGCAGCTGGAACTACAATGAGCAGTTCTTC; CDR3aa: CASSWNYNEQFF